This T cell receptor (beta chain) stems from a study of cytomegalovirus exposure and HLA in healthy donors. Only in-frame clones appear in the TCRdb table, and some are missing; sequencing was by immunoSEQ multiplex PCR. The data show around 300,000 clones, with approximately 86% seen just once and around 0.96% held by the top ten. This CDR3 spans 16 amino acids. V lost 1 base to trimming and J lost 2 bases; unmatched junction nucleotides: 7. Germline V lookup: CDR1 LNHNV, CDR2 YYDKDF (reference sequence). Sequencing was done on a sample of PBMCs. V gene TRBV15 combines with J gene TRBJ1-1; TRBD1 matches 7 bases. The sequence came from a man under 40 in good health and CMV-seronegative. The CDR3 region has the DNA TGTGCCACCAGCAGAGGGGCAGGGGGGTATAACACTGAAGCTTTCTTT. Translated: CATSRGAGGYNTEAFF. Full variable domain (rest looked up from reference TRBV15 and TRBJ1-1): DAMVIQNPRYQVTQFGKPVTLSCSQTLNHNVMYWYQQKSSQAPKLLFHYYDKDFNNEADTPDNFQSRRPNTSFCFLDIRSPGLGDTAMYLCATSRGAGGYNTEAFFGQGTRLTVV.